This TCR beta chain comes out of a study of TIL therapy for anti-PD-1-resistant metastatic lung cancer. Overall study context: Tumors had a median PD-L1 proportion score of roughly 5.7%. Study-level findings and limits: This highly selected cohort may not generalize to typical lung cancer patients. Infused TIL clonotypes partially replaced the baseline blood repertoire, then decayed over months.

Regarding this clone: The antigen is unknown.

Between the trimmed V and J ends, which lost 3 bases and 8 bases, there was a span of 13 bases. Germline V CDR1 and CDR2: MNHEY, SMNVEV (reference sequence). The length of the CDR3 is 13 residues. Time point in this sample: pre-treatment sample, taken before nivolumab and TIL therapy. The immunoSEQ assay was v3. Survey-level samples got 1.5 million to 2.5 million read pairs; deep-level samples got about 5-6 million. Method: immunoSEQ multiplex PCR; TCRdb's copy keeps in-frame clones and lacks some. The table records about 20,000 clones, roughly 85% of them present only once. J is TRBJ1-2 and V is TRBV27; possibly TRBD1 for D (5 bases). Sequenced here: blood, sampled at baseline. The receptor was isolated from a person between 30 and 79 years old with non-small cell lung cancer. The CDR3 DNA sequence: TGTGCCAGCAGTTTCATGGGCCGGGGCGGCTACACCTTC. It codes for CASSFMGRGGYTF.